The 24 T cell receptor beta chains below were found in one sample sequenced in a study of blood T cell repertoires in COVID-19 (dated by TCRdb to 2020 to 2022). The library was obtained by the immunoSEQ multiplex PCR assay. TCRdb carries this immuneACCESS record with in-frame sequences only. Its versions omit some clonotypes, under half of them owing to an unresolved V gene in the studies checked, with the rest unexplained. This sample is represented by 310,000 or so clones; around 84% of them were singletons. The ten top clones hold 10% of the sample. Sequencing input: PBMCs or T cells enriched from blood (not recorded which). Receptors were obtained from a woman in her late teens or twenties who had recovered from COVID-19.

The rearrangement joins TRBV30 to TRBJ1-1; D is unresolved. Germline CDR1 GTSNPN, CDR2 SVGIG (reference sequence). V was shortened by 1 base and J by 0 bases, with 15 bases between the two germline ends. This CDR3 has 16 residues. CDR3 sequence reads: CAWSDTGGILNTEAFF. The DNA of the CDR3 is TGTGCCTGGAGTGATACCGGCGGTATCCTGAACACTGAAGCTTTCTTT.

The chain carries TRBV4-1 and TRBJ2-3; maybe TRBD2 (5 bases). There are 16 residues in the CDR3. V was cut by 1 base and J by 1 base, with 12 bases left in between. Germline V gene data show CDR1 as MGHRA and CDR2 as YSYEKL. The CDR3 spells CASSQGTWQGTDTQYF. The CDR3 nucleotides read TGCGCCAGCAGCCAAGGGACTTGGCAGGGCACAGATACGCAGTATTTT.

A few counts support this clone. The genes are TRBV28 and TRBJ1-2, with 7 bases fitting TRBD1. V trimming: 6 bases; J trimming: 8 bases; junction bases outside the gene matches: 9. Germline V lookup: CDR1 MDHEN, CDR2 SYDVKM. This CDR3 spans 13 amino acids. The CDR3 loop is CASSQTGWPGYTF. CDR3 bases: TGTGCCAGCAGCCAGACAGGGTGGCCGGGCTACACCTTC.

The chain joins TRBV9 to TRBJ1-6; 7 bases are a match to TRBD1. Germline loops: CDR1 SGDLS, CDR2 YYNGEE. This CDR3 has 15 amino acids. With 4 bases clipped from V and 10 bases from J, the junction kept 11 bases outside the gene matches. Here the CDR3 reads CASSYDGTDDSPLHF. The CDR3 region has the DNA TGTGCCAGCAGCTACGACGGGACAGATGACTCACCCCTCCACTTT.

V and J are TRBV5-1 and TRBJ1-3; D gene ambiguous. Germline-derived CDR1 and CDR2 are SGHRS and YFSETQ. V was clipped by 1 base and J by 0 bases, with 5 bases between them. The CDR3 contains 14 residues. In nucleotides, the CDR3 is TGCGCCAGCAGCTTGTCCCTCTCTGGAAACACCATATATTTT. Its protein product is CASSLSLSGNTIYF.

J is TRBJ1-2 and V is TRBV20-1, with D possibly being TRBD1 (5 bases). With 3 bases removed from V and 3 bases from J, the gap between germline ends came to 5 bases. CDR3 length: 11 residues. Looked up from germline, CDR1 is DFQATT and CDR2 is SNEGSKA (reference sequence). The CDR3 here is CSASRDYGYTF. The DNA of the CDR3 is TGCAGTGCTAGCAGGGACTATGGCTACACCTTC.

The rearrangement joins TRBV30 to TRBJ1-5; D is unresolved. Germline lookup yields CDR1 GTSNPN and CDR2 SVGIG (reference sequence). Trimming cost V 2 bases and J 2 bases, with 10 bases left between them. The CDR3 length is 14 residues. This CDR3 reads CAWSLGDGNQPQHF. CDR3 DNA sequence: TGTGCCTGGAGTTTAGGAGACGGCAATCAGCCCCAGCATTTT. Looking up the rest from reference TRBV30 and TRBJ1-5 gives the full variable domain: SQTIHQWPATLVQPVGSPLSLECTVEGTSNPNLYWYRQAAGRGLQLLFYSVGIGQISSEVPQNLSASRPQDRQFILSSKKLLLSDSGFYLCAWSLGDGNQPQHFGDGTRLSIL.

The V gene is TRBV10-1, the J gene TRBJ1-5; D remains ambiguous. V lost 5 bases and J lost 1, with 15 bases in between. This CDR3 contains 16 residues. CDR1 and CDR2 (germline): WNHNN, SYGVQD (reference sequence). The CDR3 coding sequence is TGCGCCAGCAGTCTAACGCCGGGTACAAGCAATCAGCCCCAGCATTTT. Its translation: CASSLTPGTSNQPQHF.

This sequence joins TRBV28 and TRBJ2-7; D gene unclear. V lost 8 bases to trimming and J lost 0 bases, with 8 bases between them. Per germline, CDR1 MDHEN and CDR2 SYDVKM. This CDR3 comprises 12 residues. DNA for the CDR3: TGTGCCAGCGCCCTAGGCTCCTACGAGCAGTACTTC. Its translation: CASALGSYEQYF.

The chain combines TRBV19 with TRBJ1-1, with TRBD1 as a possible D gene (5 bases). The length of the CDR3 is 14 residues. The V gene's germline CDR1 is LNHDA and CDR2 SQIVND (reference sequence). V was clipped by 5 bases and J by 1 base, with 11 bases between them. The CDR3 DNA is TGTGCCAGTAGTGGGGTCAGGGCGAACACTGAAGCTTTCTTT. Translation: CASSGVRANTEAFF.

A single count supports this clone. The chain links TRBV5-1 to TRBJ1-1, with D possibly TRBD1 on 5 matching bases. The CDR3 totals 14 residues. Germline V gene lookup returns CDR1 SGHRS and CDR2 YFSETQ. Trimming shortened V by 5 bases and J by 4 bases, and 15 bases separated the two germline ends. CDR3 loop: CASSSGEIGTEAFF. The CDR3 region has the DNA TGCGCCAGCAGTTCGGGGGAAATAGGCACTGAAGCTTTCTTT.

Note on this clone: Germline is not matched at one junction end, which may reflect a read error. V usage is TRBV7-9 and J usage is TRBJ2-3, with 8 bases fitting TRBD2. The CDR3 length is 13 residues. CDR1 is SEHNR, CDR2 FQNEAQ, per germline (reference sequence). The CDR3 DNA reads as TGTGCCAGCAGCGAACTTGTGGGACTAGTCGAGCATTTT. As protein: CASSELVGLVEHF.

This rearrangement joins TRBV5-1 to TRBJ2-1; 10 bases are a match to TRBD2. With 4 bases clipped from V and 15 bases from J, the junction kept 7 bases outside the gene matches. Germline V gene lookup returns CDR1 SGHRS and CDR2 YFSETQ. CDR3 length: 12 residues. The CDR3 bases are TGCGCCAGCAGCAATAGCGGGGGGTCATGGTTCTTC. Translating it yields CASSNSGGSWFF.

The rearrangement joins TRBV5-1 to TRBJ1-1, with D tentatively TRBD1 (5 bases). The CDR3 consists of 13 residues. V lost 2 bases and J lost 7, with 12 bases in between. Germline CDR1 SGHRS, CDR2 YFSETQ. The CDR3 sequence is CASSFNQGSEAFF. The CDR3 nucleotides are TGCGCCAGCAGCTTTAACCAGGGTAGTGAAGCTTTCTTT. The full variable domain, completed using reference TRBV5-1 and TRBJ1-1, is KAGVTQTPRYLIKTRGQQVTLSCSPISGHRSVSWYQQTPGQGLQFLFEYFSETQRNKGNFPGRFSGRQFSNSRSEMNVSTLELGDSALYLCASSFNQGSEAFFGQGTRLTVV.

The chain has TRBV10-3 and TRBJ1-1; D remains unclear. Germline lookup yields CDR1 ENHRY and CDR2 SYGVKD. V dropped 4 bases and J dropped 0 bases, with 12 bases sitting between them. This CDR3 comprises 15 residues. DNA for the CDR3: TGTGCCATCAGTGTCGGGGAGTCTTTGAACACTGAAGCTTTCTTT. Translated: CAISVGESLNTEAFF.

The V call is TRBV27, the J call TRBJ2-7, with D perhaps TRBD1 (6 bases). V was shortened by 1 base and J by 4 bases, with 11 bases between the two germline ends. The germline V gene has CDR1 MNHEY and CDR2 SMNVEV (reference sequence). CDR3 length equals 14 residues. The CDR3 DNA is TGTGCCAGCAGTTTATGGGCAGGGGTGTACGAGCAGTACTTC. Encoded protein: CASSLWAGVYEQYF.

This clone was seen just once. The genes are TRBV6-4 and TRBJ1-5; D unresolved. The V gene's germline CDR1 is MRHNA and CDR2 SNTAGT. The CDR3 is 20 amino acids. The V end lost 0 bases, the J end lost 4 bases, and 25 bases lay between the germline ends. This chain's CDR3 is CASSDSEGGSISLFNQPQHF. The CDR3 DNA follows: TGTGCCAGCAGTGACTCGGAAGGAGGGAGCATCTCACTATTTAATCAGCCCCAGCATTTT.

The gene calls are TRBV30 and TRBJ1-1; tentatively, D is TRBD1 (5 bases). CDR1 is GTSNPN and CDR2 is SVGIG in the germline V gene (reference sequence). V gave up 0 bases and J gave up 4 bases, with 9 bases separating them. The CDR3 extends over 13 amino acids. CDR3 sequence reads: CAWSVQVLTEAFF. The CDR3 nucleotides read TGTGCCTGGAGTGTACAGGTTCTCACTGAAGCTTTCTTT. The entire variable domain, with the rest obtained from reference TRBV30 and TRBJ1-1, is as follows: SQTIHQWPATLVQPVGSPLSLECTVEGTSNPNLYWYRQAAGRGLQLLFYSVGIGQISSEVPQNLSASRPQDRQFILSSKKLLLSDSGFYLCAWSVQVLTEAFFGQGTRLTVV.

This clone has more than one count but fewer than ten. This chain links TRBV5-4 with TRBJ2-2; D is perhaps TRBD1 (6 bases). The germline gives CDR1 SGHNT, CDR2 YYREEE (reference sequence). The CDR3 length is 16 residues. Trimming cost V 3 bases and J 0 bases, with 12 bases left between them. CDR3 amino acids: CASSSRQAANTGELFF. CDR3 coding DNA: TGTGCCAGCAGCTCCCGACAGGCGGCGAACACCGGGGAGCTGTTTTTT.

The genes are TRBV3-1 (or the pseudogene TRBV3-2) and TRBJ1-1; D not resolved. CDR3 length: 12 residues. V dropped 2 bases and J dropped 3 bases, with 4 bases sitting between them. Germline CDR1 LGHDT, CDR2 YNNKEL (reference sequence). In DNA form, the CDR3 reads TGTGCCAGCAGCCAACCGTACACTGAAGCTTTCTTT. Its translation is CASSQPYTEAFF.

The chain couples TRBV13 to TRBJ1-4, with TRBD1 matching 9 bases. This CDR3 comprises 17 residues. V lost 1 base and J lost 1; bases outside the gene matches: 4. From germline, CDR1 is PRHDT and CDR2 FYEKMQ (reference sequence). The CDR3: CASSLEGQGKTNEKLFF. The CDR3 coding sequence is TGTGCCAGCAGCTTAGAAGGACAGGGGAAAACTAATGAAAAACTGTTTTTT.

The chain uses TRBV21-1 and TRBJ1-5; TRBD1 is the table's D call, not checked against the DNA. TRBV21-1 has pseudogene status. The CDR3 runs to 16 residues. The DNA of the CDR3 is TGTGCCAGCAGCCAAACGCCAACAGGGGATCCTCAGCCCCAGCATTTT. This translates into CASSQTPTGDPQPQHF.

The rearrangement uses TRBV28 and TRBJ1-2; 7 nucleotides align to TRBD1. With V trimmed by 3 bases and J by 8 bases, 9 bases remained unmatched. Germline V gene lookup returns CDR1 MDHEN and CDR2 SYDVKM. The CDR3 covers 14 residues. The CDR3 reads CASSLEQGRRGYTF. In DNA, the CDR3 is TGTGCCAGCAGTTTGGAACAGGGGCGCCGGGGCTACACCTTC.

This chain joins TRBV9 and TRBJ1-2; 10 nucleotides match TRBD1. Germline V gene data show CDR1 as SGDLS and CDR2 as YYNGEE. V shed 4 bases and J 8 bases; nucleotides not matched to a gene: 5. The length of the CDR3 is 13 residues. This chain's CDR3 is CASSLDRGRGYTF. Here the CDR3 DNA reads TGTGCCAGCAGCCTCGACAGGGGGCGAGGCTACACCTTC.